These T cell receptor beta chains were read from a single sample in a study of blood T cell repertoires in COVID-19. Using immunoSEQ multiplex PCR, the repertoire was profiled, and TCRdb retains in-frame clones only, with some absent. The sample yields 95,000 to 110,000 clones, 90% to 95% seen once. Sequencing input: peripheral blood. These receptors came from a human donor in a cohort sampled during active COVID-19. Each CDR3 is given without its conserved first and last residue. Not every row has a clone size; where given, it reads once, few, many or a size class.

j_call: TRBJ2-5; v_call: TRBV6-5; clone_size: few; cdr3_aa: ASSYSKASGVGTQY
j_call: TRBJ1-1; v_call: TRBV5-1; clone_size: NA; cdr3_aa: ASSLGQGVTEAF
j_call: TRBJ2-7; v_call: TRBV5-4; clone_size: NA; cdr3_aa: ASSGQGIPYEQY
j_call: TRBJ2-1; v_call: TRBV2; clone_size: NA; cdr3_aa: ASSGVLAGRGEQF
j_call: TRBJ1-4; v_call: TRBV28; clone_size: NA; cdr3_aa: ASSFRLQGRGRL
j_call: TRBJ2-5; v_call: TRBV7-8; clone_size: once; cdr3_aa: ASSSDRGGETQY
j_call: TRBJ1-2; v_call: TRBV19; clone_size: NA; cdr3_aa: ASKETHNYGYT
j_call: TRBJ2-7; v_call: TRBV7-8; clone_size: NA; cdr3_aa: ASSLYGGEQY
j_call: TRBJ2-3; v_call: TRBV5-5; clone_size: few; cdr3_aa: ASSPDRGRSTQY
j_call: TRBJ2-3; v_call: TRBV6-8; clone_size: NA; cdr3_aa: AKRGPTDTQY
j_call: TRBJ2-2; v_call: TRBV28; clone_size: NA; cdr3_aa: ASSFALTARGNTGELF
j_call: TRBJ2-7; v_call: TRBV9; clone_size: NA; cdr3_aa: ASSNTGTPYEQY
j_call: TRBJ2-7; v_call: TRBV5-4; clone_size: NA; cdr3_aa: ASSPRSGTDEQY
j_call: TRBJ2-7; v_call: TRBV30; clone_size: NA; cdr3_aa: AWINPRLAGGTLYEQY
j_call: TRBJ2-7; v_call: TRBV7-9; clone_size: NA; cdr3_aa: ASSFMRTSGSDEQY
j_call: TRBJ1-5; v_call: TRBV15; clone_size: NA; cdr3_aa: ATSRADYSNQPQH
j_call: TRBJ1-2; v_call: TRBV6-5; clone_size: few; cdr3_aa: ASRGQGDGYGYT
j_call: TRBJ2-2; v_call: TRBV6-5; clone_size: NA; cdr3_aa: ASSYEATLNTGELF
j_call: TRBJ1-6; v_call: TRBV4-2; clone_size: many; cdr3_aa: ASSKGQVNNSPLH
j_call: TRBJ1-2; v_call: TRBV19; clone_size: NA; cdr3_aa: ASSIQGNYGYT
j_call: TRBJ2-7; v_call: TRBV19; clone_size: NA; cdr3_aa: ASSRKLAGPSYEQY
j_call: TRBJ1-4; v_call: TRBV4-3; clone_size: NA; cdr3_aa: ASGRDRGSATNEKLF
j_call: TRBJ2-7; v_call: TRBV5-1; clone_size: NA; cdr3_aa: ASSFTGQGPYEQY
j_call: TRBJ2-2; v_call: TRBV20-1; clone_size: NA; cdr3_aa: SASGGRDTGELF
j_call: TRBJ1-2; v_call: TRBV4-3; clone_size: NA; cdr3_aa: ASSQDGAGANYGYT
j_call: TRBJ1-2; v_call: TRBV27; clone_size: NA; cdr3_aa: ASGDSLKAPNYGYT
j_call: TRBJ2-1; v_call: TRBV15; clone_size: NA; cdr3_aa: ATSRDRGPSGGYNEQF
j_call: TRBJ1-1; v_call: TRBV10-3; clone_size: NA; cdr3_aa: AISEGQGNTEAF
j_call: TRBJ1-1; v_call: TRBV4-1; clone_size: once; cdr3_aa: ASSWRDSPNTEAF
j_call: TRBJ2-5; v_call: TRBV2; clone_size: NA; cdr3_aa: ASKARETQY
j_call: TRBJ1-1; v_call: TRBV6-2/TRBV6-3; clone_size: NA; cdr3_aa: ASSPGLSWNTEAF
j_call: TRBJ2-5; v_call: TRBV2; clone_size: once; cdr3_aa: ASSKIAGGKETQY
j_call: TRBJ2-7; v_call: TRBV6-5; clone_size: NA; cdr3_aa: ASSYGTSVTYEQY
j_call: TRBJ1-2; v_call: TRBV11-1; clone_size: NA; cdr3_aa: ASSPRGNYGYT
j_call: TRBJ1-2; v_call: TRBV6-5; clone_size: NA; cdr3_aa: ASSYSGQGTYGYT
j_call: TRBJ2-1; v_call: TRBV15; clone_size: NA; cdr3_aa: ATSRVADNEQF
j_call: TRBJ2-2; v_call: TRBV11-3; clone_size: once; cdr3_aa: ASSYGTANTGELF
j_call: TRBJ2-3; v_call: TRBV6-5; clone_size: NA; cdr3_aa: ASSWAGGITDTQY
j_call: TRBJ2-7; v_call: TRBV19; clone_size: NA; cdr3_aa: ASSIGGRSEQY
j_call: TRBJ2-3; v_call: TRBV7-7; clone_size: NA; cdr3_aa: ASSLGTGSTDTQY
j_call: TRBJ2-1; v_call: TRBV11-3; clone_size: NA; cdr3_aa: ASSETGGGLYNEQF
j_call: TRBJ1-4; v_call: TRBV5-4; clone_size: NA; cdr3_aa: ASSSGSENEKLF
j_call: TRBJ2-2; v_call: TRBV4-3; clone_size: NA; cdr3_aa: ASSTSGSKAGELF
j_call: TRBJ2-2; v_call: TRBV29-1; clone_size: once; cdr3_aa: SVDRTTGELF
j_call: TRBJ2-3; v_call: TRBV4-3; clone_size: NA; cdr3_aa: ASSQDLGANTQY
j_call: TRBJ1-5; v_call: TRBV18; clone_size: once; cdr3_aa: ASSIAPTTGYNQPQH
j_call: TRBJ1-1; v_call: TRBV4-2; clone_size: NA; cdr3_aa: ATQQMMNTEAF
j_call: TRBJ1-1; v_call: TRBV7-9; clone_size: NA; cdr3_aa: ASRGHLNTEAF
j_call: TRBJ2-7; v_call: TRBV4-3; clone_size: NA; cdr3_aa: ASSQSPLAGGGTYEQY
j_call: TRBJ1-1; v_call: TRBV5-4; clone_size: NA; cdr3_aa: ASSLNTEAF
j_call: TRBJ1-2; v_call: TRBV14; clone_size: NA; cdr3_aa: ASSQDLSWGHGYT
j_call: TRBJ1-1; v_call: TRBV7-6; clone_size: NA; cdr3_aa: ASSLGTGGEAF